A single sample gave rise to the 32 T cell receptor beta chains below, sequenced in a study of control samples from healthy donors and cancer patients. Profiled with immunoSEQ multiplex PCR; TCRdb holds only in-frame clones, not every one. The sample lists 120,000 or so clones, 80% to 90% seen once, with under 40% in the top ten. The sequencing sample was made of blood. These receptors were collected from a man in his fifties or sixties in good health.

This clone was seen just once. The chain couples TRBV4-1 to TRBJ1-1, with D maybe TRBD1 (5 bases). This CDR3 is built from 16 residues. V was shortened by 2 bases and J by 6 bases, with 19 bases between the two germline ends. The germline CDR1 and CDR2 sequences are MGHRA and YSYEKL. CDR3 DNA: TGCGCCAGCAGCCAATTTGAACCACAGGATGACTCTGAAGCTTTCTTT. Protein: CASSQFEPQDDSEAFF.

CDR3: CASSYRVGGNEKLFF. CDR3 nucleotide sequence: TGTGCCAGCAGTTACAGGGTGGGGGGAAATGAAAAACTGTTTTTT. The chain recombines TRBV6-7 with TRBJ1-4; possibly TRBD1 for D (5 bases). TRBV6-7 is an ORF, and what it does is uncertain. The CDR3 is 15 amino acids. Trimming removed 2 bases at V and 5 bases at J, with 12 bases between.

The gene calls are TRBV6-2 or TRBV6-3 and TRBJ2-3; 7 bases are shared with TRBD1. Germline CDR1 MNHEY, CDR2 SVGEGT. Trimming took 2 bases from V and 3 from J; bases not matched to a gene: 5. CDR3 length equals 15 residues. CDR3 in amino acids: CASSYGRGRTDTQYF. CDR3 DNA: TGTGCCAGCAGTTACGGTAGGGGGCGGACAGATACGCAGTATTTT.

This sequence joins TRBV2 and TRBJ1-1; no clear D gene. Germline CDR1 SNHLY, CDR2 FYNNEI. This CDR3 contains 13 residues. V gave up 3 bases and J gave up 7 bases, with 12 bases separating them. The CDR3 here is CASSDEGSSEAFF. The CDR3, as DNA: TGTGCCAGCAGTGACGAGGGAAGTAGTGAAGCTTTCTTT. The variable domain in full, completed from reference TRBV2 and TRBJ1-1, reads EPEVTQTPSHQVTQMGQEVILRCVPISNHLYFYWYRQILGQKVEFLVSFYNNEISEKSEIFDDQFSVERPDGSNFTLKIRSTKLEDSAMYFCASSDEGSSEAFFGQGTRLTVV.

The chain uses TRBV11-2 and TRBJ1-2; D is unresolved. This CDR3 has 15 residues. Germline V gives CDR1 SGHAT, CDR2 FQNNGV. V was pared by 0 bases and J by 2 bases, with 10 bases between. The CDR3 spells CASSLEASLNYGYTF. CDR3 bases: TGTGCCAGCAGCTTAGAGGCCAGCTTAAACTATGGCTACACCTTC.

J is TRBJ2-1 and V is TRBV14; a possible D gene is TRBD2 (6 bases). The CDR3 contains 12 residues. The germline V gene encodes CDR1 SGHDN and CDR2 FVKESK. Trimming removed 3 bases from V and 13 bases from J, with 13 bases in between. Written as DNA, the CDR3 is TGTGCCAGCAGCCACGGGGGAGCCTCCCAGTTCTTC. Residues: CASSHGGASQFF.

The chain employs TRBV27 and TRBJ2-5; D is ambiguous. The length of the CDR3 is 14 residues. Trimming shortened V by 6 bases and J by 0 bases, and 11 bases separated the two germline ends. Germline CDR1 MNHEY, CDR2 SMNVEV (reference sequence). The CDR3 region has the DNA TGTGCCAGCAGGGCGACAAGGTACCAAGAGACCCAGTACTTC. Translated, it gives CASRATRYQETQYF.

The rearrangement uses TRBV4-2 and TRBJ1-3; a possible D gene is TRBD1 (6 bases). Germline V gives CDR1 LGHNA, CDR2 YNFKEQ. The CDR3 consists of 17 residues. The V end lost 4 bases, the J end lost 0 bases, and 16 bases lay between the germline ends. The CDR3 is CASSPSTGQNSGNTIYF. CDR3 nucleotide sequence: TGTGCCAGCAGCCCGTCGACAGGCCAAAACTCTGGAAACACCATATATTTT.

A remark on this clone: The same CDR3 arises from other DNA sequences in this sample as well. V usage is TRBV9 and J usage is TRBJ1-1; no reliable D call. This CDR3 spans 13 amino acids. In germline, CDR1 is SGDLS, CDR2 YYNGEE. Trimming removed 2 bases at V and 2 bases at J, with 7 bases between. CDR3 nucleotide sequence: TGTGCCAGCAGCGTGGCTGGCAACACTGAAGCTTTCTTT. Its protein product is CASSVAGNTEAFF.

The chain is built from TRBV3-1 (or the pseudogene TRBV3-2) and TRBJ1-4; D perhaps matches TRBD1 (6 bases). The germline V gene encodes CDR1 LGHDT and CDR2 YNNKEL (reference sequence). V was clipped by 4 bases and J by 5 bases, with 14 bases between them. The CDR3 consists of 15 residues. The CDR3 region is CASSPTGGPNEKLFF. The CDR3 DNA reads as TGTGCCAGCAGCCCCACCGGGGGCCCCAATGAAAAACTGTTTTTT.

This clone was observed once. The chain couples TRBV7-2 to TRBJ2-1; 11 bases match TRBD2. The junction had 15 bases not matched to a gene; V was cut back by 1 base and J by 7 bases. From germline, CDR1 is SGHTA and CDR2 FQGNSA. The CDR3 is made up of 19 amino acids. The CDR3 nucleotides read TGTGCCAGCAGCTTAGGCGTTCTAGCGGGGGGCCCCCCATTGAATGAGCAGTTCTTC. Its translation is CASSLGVLAGGPPLNEQFF.

In this sample, this clone turned up many times. The chain employs TRBV7-2 and TRBJ2-7, with 7 bases aligning to TRBD2. Germline CDR1 and CDR2: SGHTA and FQGNSA. V lost 5 bases to trimming and J lost 3 bases; unmatched junction nucleotides: 1. The CDR3 extends over 12 amino acids. The CDR3 protein is CASSRTSYEQYF. CDR3 nucleotide sequence: TGTGCCAGCAGCAGGACTAGCTACGAGCAGTACTTC.

This clone has only a few counts. The chain couples TRBV7-9 to TRBJ1-2; maybe TRBD1 (6 bases). Germline lookup yields CDR1 SEHNR and CDR2 FQNEAQ (reference sequence). V was cut by 5 bases and J by 2 bases, with 12 bases left in between. This CDR3 contains 14 residues. In DNA, the CDR3 is TGTGCCAGCAGCGTAACAGGGATCAACTATGGCTACACCTTC. This translates into CASSVTGINYGYTF. The full variable domain, completed using reference TRBV7-9 and TRBJ1-2, is DTGVSQNPRHKITKRGQNVTFRCDPISEHNRLYWYRQTLGQGPEFLTYFQNEAQLEKSRLLSDRFSAERPKGSFSTLEIQRTEQGDSAMYLCASSVTGINYGYTFGSGTRLTVV.

This clone has a single count. The chain combines TRBV5-1 with TRBJ2-3, with 10 bases that match TRBD2. V was pared by 1 base and J by 6 bases, with 5 bases of the junction left unmatched. The CDR3 runs 15 residues. Germline lookup yields CDR1 SGHRS and CDR2 YFSETQ. The CDR3 region is CASSLSSGGLDTQYF. CDR3 bases: TGCGCCAGCAGCTTGAGTAGCGGGGGGCTTGATACGCAGTATTTT.

There are a few counts of this clone. This chain connects TRBV29-1 to TRBJ1-6, with 10 bases aligning to TRBD1. From germline, CDR1 is SQVTM and CDR2 ANQGSEA. This CDR3 region has 13 residues. With 4 bases clipped from V and 10 bases from J, the junction kept 4 bases outside the gene matches. CDR3 region: CSVGQGANSPLHF. Here the CDR3 DNA reads TGCAGCGTTGGACAGGGGGCTAACTCACCCCTCCACTTT. The whole variable domain, filled in from reference TRBV29-1 and TRBJ1-6, reads SAVISQKPSRDICQRGTSLTIQCQVDSQVTMMFWYRQQPGQSLTLIATANQGSEATYESGFVIDKFPISRPNLTFSTLTVSNMSPEDSSIYLCSVGQGANSPLHFGNGTRLTVT.

The gene calls are TRBV5-1 and TRBJ1-4; 8 bases line up with TRBD1. V lost 1 base, J lost 5 bases, and 10 bases stayed unmatched. The V gene's germline CDR1 is SGHRS and CDR2 YFSETQ. CDR3 size: 17 residues. Here the CDR3 DNA reads TGCGCCAGCAGCTTGATCCCGTGGACAGGGTCAAATGAAAAACTGTTTTTT. It yields the protein CASSLIPWTGSNEKLFF. The full variable domain, completed using reference TRBV5-1 and TRBJ1-4, is KAGVTQTPRYLIKTRGQQVTLSCSPISGHRSVSWYQQTPGQGLQFLFEYFSETQRNKGNFPGRFSGRQFSNSRSEMNVSTLELGDSALYLCASSLIPWTGSNEKLFFGSGTQLSVL.

The J gene is TRBJ1-1, the V gene TRBV30; D uncertain. Looked up from germline, CDR1 is GTSNPN and CDR2 is SVGIG (reference sequence). V dropped 0 bases and J dropped 4 bases, with 9 bases sitting between them. The CDR3 sequence is 13 residues long. CDR3 amino acids: CAWSVQKSTEAFF. DNA of the CDR3: TGTGCCTGGAGTGTGCAGAAGAGCACTGAAGCTTTCTTT.

Notes on this clone: The junction does not match germline at one end; this may be a read error. The J gene is TRBJ1-1, the V gene TRBV3-1 (or the pseudogene TRBV3-2), with TRBD1 matching over 8 bases. This CDR3 region has 13 residues. CDR1 and CDR2 from the germline V gene are LGHDT and YNNKEL (reference sequence). This chain's CDR3 is CAGSPPGQDEAFF. DNA of the CDR3: TGTGCCGGCAGCCCACCGGGACAGGATGAAGCTTTCTTT.

J is TRBJ2-7 and V is TRBV3-1 (or the pseudogene TRBV3-2); D is possibly TRBD1 (5 bases). Looked up from germline, CDR1 is LGHDT and CDR2 is YNNKEL (reference sequence). The CDR3 length is 13 residues. Trimming pared 0 bases from V and 8 bases from J, leaving 11 bases between. The CDR3 reads CASSQDRERKQYF. CDR3 nucleotide sequence: TGTGCCAGCAGCCAAGACAGGGAACGTAAGCAGTACTTC.

The CDR3 nucleotides read TGTGCCTGGAGCCGCGGAGGATCCTCTGGAAACACCATATATTTT. It translates to CAWSRGGSSGNTIYF. The V and J genes are TRBV30 and TRBJ1-3; D gene unclear. The CDR3 is made up of 15 amino acids. Germline V gene data show CDR1 as GTSNPN and CDR2 as SVGIG (reference sequence). V gave up 3 bases and J gave up 0 bases, with 12 bases separating them.

J is TRBJ2-5 and V is TRBV5-5; TRBD1 might be the D (5 bases). V lost 2 bases and J 4 bases, leaving 9 bases between the germline ends. The CDR3 length is 13 residues. Germline lookup yields CDR1 SGHKS and CDR2 YYEKEE (reference sequence). The CDR3 reads CASSLGRVETQYF. Here the CDR3 DNA reads TGTGCCAGCAGCTTAGGCAGGGTAGAGACCCAGTACTTC.

The chain is built from TRBV16 and TRBJ1-1, with D perhaps TRBD1 (6 bases). Trimming took 4 bases from V and 5 from J, leaving 11 bases between them. Germline V CDR1 and CDR2: KGHSY, FQNENV. The CDR3 loop spans 13 amino acids. CDR3 in amino acids: CASSLSGVTEAFF. DNA of the CDR3: TGTGCCAGCAGCCTTTCAGGGGTTACTGAAGCTTTCTTT.

This chain links TRBV6-5 with TRBJ2-1; TRBD1 agrees at 7 bases. CDR1 MNHEY and CDR2 SVGAGI come from the germline V gene. This CDR3 is 13 amino acids long. Unmatched junction bases numbered 8, after V lost 10 bases and J lost 5 bases. The CDR3 here is CATDDRANNEQFF. The CDR3 DNA follows: TGTGCCACCGACGACAGGGCAAACAATGAGCAGTTCTTC.

V gene TRBV25-1 combines with J gene TRBJ2-2, with a possible D match to TRBD1 (5 bases). Germline lookup yields CDR1 MGHDK and CDR2 SYGVNS. The CDR3 loop spans 12 amino acids. V lost 7 bases, J lost 7 bases, and 10 bases lay in between. The CDR3 loop reads CASTQGIGELFF. CDR3 DNA sequence: TGTGCCAGCACCCAGGGAATCGGGGAGCTGTTTTTT.

V usage is TRBV6-5 and J usage is TRBJ2-2; D call uncertain. Trimming shortened V by 5 bases and J by 1 base, and 8 bases separated the two germline ends. CDR1 is MNHEY and CDR2 is SVGAGI in the germline V gene. The CDR3 has 14 amino acids. CDR3 nucleotides: TGTGCCAGCAGTCCGGCAGAGAACACCGGGGAGCTGTTTTTT. Translation gives CASSPAENTGELFF.

J is TRBJ2-1 and V is TRBV19, with 7 bases aligning to TRBD1. In germline, CDR1 is LNHDA, CDR2 SQIVND (reference sequence). With 4 bases clipped from V and 10 bases from J, the junction kept 4 bases outside the gene matches. The CDR3 length is 12 residues. This chain's CDR3 is CASSTTGREQFF. The CDR3 DNA reads TGTGCCAGTAGTACGACAGGGCGGGAGCAGTTCTTC.

V usage is TRBV7-2 and J usage is TRBJ2-6; D tentatively fits TRBD1 or TRBD2 (5 bases each). CDR3 size: 17 residues. The ends were cut back, 5 bases at V and 0 bases at J, with 14 bases in the middle. CDR1 and CDR2 from the germline V gene are SGHTA and FQGNSA. The CDR3 DNA sequence: TGTGCCAGCAGCAAAAATGGGGGAAACTCTGGGGCCAACGTCCTGACTTTC. It translates to CASSKNGGNSGANVLTF.

The rearrangement uses TRBV12-3 or TRBV12-4 and TRBJ2-7; no definite D call. The CDR3 spans 12 residues. V lost 3 bases to trimming and J lost 6 bases, with 9 bases between them. The CDR3 DNA is TGTGCCAGCAGTTTGTCCCCTCTCGAGCAGTACTTC. This sequence encodes CASSLSPLEQYF.

V and J are TRBV9 and TRBJ2-2; D remains unclear. V gave up 0 bases and J gave up 0 bases, with 15 bases separating them. This CDR3 is built from 18 residues. Per the germline V gene, CDR1 is SGDLS and CDR2 is YYNGEE. CDR3 in amino acids: CASSVESPDKPNTGELFF. CDR3 nucleotides: TGTGCCAGCAGCGTAGAAAGCCCCGACAAGCCGAACACCGGGGAGCTGTTTTTT.

This clone was counted only a few times. The V call is TRBV7-9, the J call TRBJ2-7; 9 nucleotides align to TRBD1. The CDR3 covers 13 residues. Looked up from germline, CDR1 is SEHNR and CDR2 is FQNEAQ (reference sequence). The trim removed 8 bases at V and 3 bases at J, leaving 5 bases unmatched. The CDR3 here is CASWGTGYYEQYF. The CDR3 DNA is TGTGCCAGCTGGGGGACAGGGTACTACGAGCAGTACTTC.

The chain joins TRBV18 to TRBJ1-2; no definite D call. The CDR3 sequence is 14 residues long. The V and J ends lost 2 bases and 2 bases respectively, with 9 bases between them. Looked up from germline, CDR1 is KGHSH and CDR2 is LQKENI. This CDR3 reads CASSPFGENYGYTF. The DNA for the CDR3 is TGTGCCAGCTCACCATTCGGGGAGAACTATGGCTACACCTTC.

This chain uses TRBV7-9 with TRBJ2-5; possibly TRBD1 for D (5 bases). This CDR3 region has 15 residues. CDR1 and CDR2 (germline): SEHNR, FQNEAQ (reference sequence). The ends were cut back, 1 base at V and 1 base at J, with 10 bases in the middle. For the CDR3, the DNA is TGTGCCAGCAGCTTAGGAGACAGCCCCCAAGAGACCCAGTACTTC. Translated: CASSLGDSPQETQYF.